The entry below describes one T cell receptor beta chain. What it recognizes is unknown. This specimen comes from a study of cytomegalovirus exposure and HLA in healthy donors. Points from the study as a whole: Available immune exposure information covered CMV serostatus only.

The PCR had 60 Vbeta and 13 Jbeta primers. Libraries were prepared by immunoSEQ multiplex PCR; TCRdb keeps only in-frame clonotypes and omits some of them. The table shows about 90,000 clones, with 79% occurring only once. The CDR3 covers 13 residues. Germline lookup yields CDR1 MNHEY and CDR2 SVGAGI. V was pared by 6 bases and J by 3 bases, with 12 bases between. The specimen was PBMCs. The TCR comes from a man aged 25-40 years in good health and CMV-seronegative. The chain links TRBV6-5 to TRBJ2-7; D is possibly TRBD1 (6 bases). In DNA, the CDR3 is TGTGCCAGCAGAGCCGGGACATACTACGAGCAGTACTTC. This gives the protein CASRAGTYYEQYF.